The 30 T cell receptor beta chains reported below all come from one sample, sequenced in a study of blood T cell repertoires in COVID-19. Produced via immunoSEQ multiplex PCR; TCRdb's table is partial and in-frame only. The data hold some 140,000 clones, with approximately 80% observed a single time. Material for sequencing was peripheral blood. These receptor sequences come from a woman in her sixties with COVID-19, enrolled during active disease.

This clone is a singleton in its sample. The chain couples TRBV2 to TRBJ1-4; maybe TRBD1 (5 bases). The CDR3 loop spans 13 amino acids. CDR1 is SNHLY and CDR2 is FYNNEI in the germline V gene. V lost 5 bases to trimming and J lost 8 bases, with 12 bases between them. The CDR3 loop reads CASSRQSREKLFF. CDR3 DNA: TGTGCCAGCAGTCGACAGTCTCGAGAAAAACTGTTTTTT.

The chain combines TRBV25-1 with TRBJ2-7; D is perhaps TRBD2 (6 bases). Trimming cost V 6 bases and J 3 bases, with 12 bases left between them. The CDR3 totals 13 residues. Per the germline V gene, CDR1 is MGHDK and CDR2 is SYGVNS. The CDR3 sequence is CASSRSSGYEQYF. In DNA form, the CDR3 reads TGTGCCAGCAGCAGAAGTAGCGGCTACGAGCAGTACTTC.

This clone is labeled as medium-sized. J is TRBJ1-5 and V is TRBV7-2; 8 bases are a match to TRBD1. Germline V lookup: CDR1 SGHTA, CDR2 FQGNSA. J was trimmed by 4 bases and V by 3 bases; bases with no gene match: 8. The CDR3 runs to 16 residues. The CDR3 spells CASSLGRDRRNQPQHF. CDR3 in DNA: TGTGCCAGCAGCTTGGGGCGGGACAGGCGAAATCAGCCCCAGCATTTT. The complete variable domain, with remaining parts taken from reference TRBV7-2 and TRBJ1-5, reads GAGVSQSPSNKVTEKGKDVELRCDPISGHTALYWYRQSLGQGLEFLIYFQGNSAPDKSGLPSDRFSAERTGGSVSTLTIQRTQQEDSAVYLCASSLGRDRRNQPQHFGDGTRLSIL.

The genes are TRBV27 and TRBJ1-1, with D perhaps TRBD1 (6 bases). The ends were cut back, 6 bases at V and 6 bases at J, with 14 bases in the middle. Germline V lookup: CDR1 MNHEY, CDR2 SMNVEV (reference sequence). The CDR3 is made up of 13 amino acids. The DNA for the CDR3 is TGTGCCAGCAGGCGGACAGCCGGCCCTGAAGCTTTCTTT. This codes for CASRRTAGPEAFF.

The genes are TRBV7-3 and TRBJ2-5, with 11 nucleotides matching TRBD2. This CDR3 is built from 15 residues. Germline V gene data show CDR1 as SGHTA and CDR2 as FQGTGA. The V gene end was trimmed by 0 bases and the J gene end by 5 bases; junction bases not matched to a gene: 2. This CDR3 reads CASSLTRTSGETQYF. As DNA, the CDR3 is TGTGCCAGCAGCTTAACCCGGACTAGCGGGGAGACCCAGTACTTC. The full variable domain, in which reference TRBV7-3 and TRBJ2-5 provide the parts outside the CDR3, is GAGVSQTPSNKVTEKGKYVELRCDPISGHTALYWYRQSLGQGPEFLIYFQGTGAADDSGLPNDRFFAVRPEGSVSTLKIQRTERGDSAVYLCASSLTRTSGETQYFGPGTRLLVL.

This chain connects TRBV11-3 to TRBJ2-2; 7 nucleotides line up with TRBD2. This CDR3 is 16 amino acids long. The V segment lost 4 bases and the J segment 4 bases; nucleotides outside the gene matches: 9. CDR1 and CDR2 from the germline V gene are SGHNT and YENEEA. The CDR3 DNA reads TGTGCCAGCAGCTCCCGTATGGGCGGGGGCACCGGGGAGCTGTTTTTT. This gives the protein CASSSRMGGGTGELFF.

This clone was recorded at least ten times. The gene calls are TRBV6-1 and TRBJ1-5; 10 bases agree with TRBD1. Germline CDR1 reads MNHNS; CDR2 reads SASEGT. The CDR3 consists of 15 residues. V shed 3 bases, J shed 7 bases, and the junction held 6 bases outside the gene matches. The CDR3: CASSDGGQGRQPQHF. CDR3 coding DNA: TGTGCCAGCAGTGATGGGGGACAGGGGCGACAGCCCCAGCATTTT.

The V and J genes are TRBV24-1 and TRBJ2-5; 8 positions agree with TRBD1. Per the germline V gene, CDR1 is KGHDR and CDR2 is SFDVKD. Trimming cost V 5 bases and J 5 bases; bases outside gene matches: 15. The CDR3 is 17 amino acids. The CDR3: CATSALGQDRAGETQYF. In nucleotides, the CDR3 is TGTGCCACCAGTGCCCTGGGACAGGACAGGGCGGGGGAGACCCAGTACTTC.

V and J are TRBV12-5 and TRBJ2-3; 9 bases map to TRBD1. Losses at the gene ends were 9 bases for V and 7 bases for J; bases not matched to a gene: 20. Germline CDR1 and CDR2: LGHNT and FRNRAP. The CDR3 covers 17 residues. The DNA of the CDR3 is TGTGCTAGCGGACAGGGGAAAGTCAGGGGCGGGATATATACGCAGTATTTT. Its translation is CASGQGKVRGGIYTQYF.

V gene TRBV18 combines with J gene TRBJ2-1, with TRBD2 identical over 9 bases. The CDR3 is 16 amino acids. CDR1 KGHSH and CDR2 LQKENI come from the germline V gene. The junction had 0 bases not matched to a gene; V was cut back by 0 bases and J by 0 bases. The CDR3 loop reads CASSPPTSGSYNEQFF. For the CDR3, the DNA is TGTGCCAGCTCACCACCGACTAGCGGCTCCTACAATGAGCAGTTCTTC. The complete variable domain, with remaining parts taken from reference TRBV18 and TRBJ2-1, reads NAGVMQNPRHLVRRRGQEARLRCSPMKGHSHVYWYRQLPEEGLKFMVYLQKENIIDESGMPKERFSAEFPKEGPSILRIQQVVRGDSAAYFCASSPPTSGSYNEQFFGPGTRLTVL.

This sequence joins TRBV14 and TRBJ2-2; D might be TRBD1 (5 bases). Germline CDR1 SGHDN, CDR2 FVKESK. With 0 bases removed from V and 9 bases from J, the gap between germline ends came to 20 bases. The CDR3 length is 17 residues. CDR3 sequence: CASSQDYHQGSQRELFF. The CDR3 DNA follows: TGTGCCAGCAGCCAAGATTATCATCAGGGCTCCCAACGGGAGCTGTTTTTT.

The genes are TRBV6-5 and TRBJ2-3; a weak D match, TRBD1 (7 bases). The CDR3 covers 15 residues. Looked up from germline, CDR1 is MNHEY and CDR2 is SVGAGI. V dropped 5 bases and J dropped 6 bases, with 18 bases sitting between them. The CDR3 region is CASSTRGDLTDTQYF. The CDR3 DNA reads TGTGCCAGCAGTACCAGGGGGGACCTCACCGATACGCAGTATTTT.

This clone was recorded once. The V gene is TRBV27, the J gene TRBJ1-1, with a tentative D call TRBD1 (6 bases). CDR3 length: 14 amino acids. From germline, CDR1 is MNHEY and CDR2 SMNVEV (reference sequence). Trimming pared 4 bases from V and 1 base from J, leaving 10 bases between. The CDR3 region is CASSSVGGNTEAFF. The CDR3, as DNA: TGTGCCAGCAGTTCGGTAGGGGGGAACACTGAAGCTTTCTTT.

CDR3 amino acids: CASSPNRGSGGYTF. For the CDR3, the DNA is TGTGCCAGCTCACCGAACAGGGGATCTGGTGGCTACACCTTC. The chain has TRBV18 and TRBJ1-2, with 7 positions matching TRBD1. CDR1 and CDR2 from the germline V gene are KGHSH and LQKENI. The length of the CDR3 is 14 residues. The junction had 8 bases not matched to a gene; V was cut back by 3 bases and J by 7 bases.

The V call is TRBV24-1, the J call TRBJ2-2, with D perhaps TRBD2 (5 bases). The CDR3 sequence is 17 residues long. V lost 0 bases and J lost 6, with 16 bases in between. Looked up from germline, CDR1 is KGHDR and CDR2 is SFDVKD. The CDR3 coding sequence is TGTGCCACCAGTGATTTGAGGAAGGGCAGGAGGCCCGGGGAGCTGTTTTTT. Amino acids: CATSDLRKGRRPGELFF.

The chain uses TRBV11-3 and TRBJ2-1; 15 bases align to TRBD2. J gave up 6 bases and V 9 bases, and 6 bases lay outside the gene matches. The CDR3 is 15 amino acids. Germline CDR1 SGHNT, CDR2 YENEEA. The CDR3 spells CASGLAGGSGNEQFF. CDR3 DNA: TGTGCCAGTGGACTAGCGGGAGGGAGCGGCAATGAGCAGTTCTTC.

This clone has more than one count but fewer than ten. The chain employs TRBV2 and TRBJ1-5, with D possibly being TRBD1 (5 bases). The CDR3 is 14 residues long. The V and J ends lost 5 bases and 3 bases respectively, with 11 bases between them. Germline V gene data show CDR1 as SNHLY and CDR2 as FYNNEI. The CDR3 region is CASSFSGSNQPQHF. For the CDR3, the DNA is TGTGCCAGCAGTTTTTCAGGGTCCAATCAGCCCCAGCATTTT.

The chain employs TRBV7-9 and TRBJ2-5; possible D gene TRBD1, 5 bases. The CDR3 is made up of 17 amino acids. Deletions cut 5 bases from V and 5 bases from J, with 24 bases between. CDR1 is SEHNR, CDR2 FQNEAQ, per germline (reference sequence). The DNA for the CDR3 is TGTGCCAGCAGCGCCGCCCTCACAGGTACCGCCAGGGAGACCCAGTACTTC. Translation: CASSAALTGTARETQYF.

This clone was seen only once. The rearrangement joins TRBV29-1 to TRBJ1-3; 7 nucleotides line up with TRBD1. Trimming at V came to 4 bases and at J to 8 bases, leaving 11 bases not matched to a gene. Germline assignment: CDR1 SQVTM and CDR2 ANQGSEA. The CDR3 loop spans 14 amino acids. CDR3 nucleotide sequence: TGCAGCGTTGCAATAATGGGACAGATACACACCATATATTTT. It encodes CSVAIMGQIHTIYF. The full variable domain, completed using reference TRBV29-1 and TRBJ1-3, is SAVISQKPSRDICQRGTSLTIQCQVDSQVTMMFWYRQQPGQSLTLIATANQGSEATYESGFVIDKFPISRPNLTFSTLTVSNMSPEDSSIYLCSVAIMGQIHTIYFGEGSWLTVV.

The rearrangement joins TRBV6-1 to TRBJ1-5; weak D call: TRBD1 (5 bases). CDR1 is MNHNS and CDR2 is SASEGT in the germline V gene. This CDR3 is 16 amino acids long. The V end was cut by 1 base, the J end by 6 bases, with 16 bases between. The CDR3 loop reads CASSEGRVRAGQPQHF. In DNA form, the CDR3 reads TGTGCCAGCAGTGAAGGTCGGGTCAGGGCTGGTCAGCCCCAGCATTTT.

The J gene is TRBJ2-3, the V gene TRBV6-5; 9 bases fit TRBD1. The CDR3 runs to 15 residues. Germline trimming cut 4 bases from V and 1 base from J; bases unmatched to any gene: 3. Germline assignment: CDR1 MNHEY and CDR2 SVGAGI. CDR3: CASSSNRGRTDTQYF. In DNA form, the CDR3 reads TGTGCCAGCAGTTCGAACAGGGGGCGCACAGATACGCAGTATTTT.

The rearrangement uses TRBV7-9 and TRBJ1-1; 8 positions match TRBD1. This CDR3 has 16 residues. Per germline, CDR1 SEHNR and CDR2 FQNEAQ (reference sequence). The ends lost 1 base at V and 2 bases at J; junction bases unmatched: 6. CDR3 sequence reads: CASSLGTGTGNTEAFF. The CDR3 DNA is TGTGCCAGCAGCTTAGGGACCGGGACAGGTAACACTGAAGCTTTCTTT.

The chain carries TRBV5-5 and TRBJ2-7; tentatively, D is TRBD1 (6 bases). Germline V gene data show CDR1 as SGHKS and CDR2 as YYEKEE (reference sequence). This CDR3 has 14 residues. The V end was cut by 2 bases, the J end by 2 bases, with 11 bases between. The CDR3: CASSFTGLPYEQYV. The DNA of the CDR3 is TGTGCCAGCAGCTTTACAGGGTTGCCCTACGAGCAGTACGTC.

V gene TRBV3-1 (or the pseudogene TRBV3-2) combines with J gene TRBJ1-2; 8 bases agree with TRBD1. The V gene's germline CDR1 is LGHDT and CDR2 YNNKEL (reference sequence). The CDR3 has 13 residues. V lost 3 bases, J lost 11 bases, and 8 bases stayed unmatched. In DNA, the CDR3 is TGTGCCAGCAGCCAGGGACAGGCGCTTCGGTACACCTTC. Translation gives CASSQGQALRYTF.

The CDR3 spells CASSPYGRGSSYEQYF. CDR3 coding DNA: TGTGCCAGCAGCCCCTACGGCAGGGGTAGCTCCTACGAGCAGTACTTC. This chain joins TRBV7-2 and TRBJ2-7; a possible D gene is TRBD1 (6 bases). Trimming removed 5 bases from V and 0 bases from J, with 17 bases in between. Germline V CDR1 and CDR2: SGHTA, FQGNSA. This CDR3 is 16 amino acids long.

As DNA, the CDR3 is TGTGCCAGCAGTGAACAGGGCGTCTCCTACGAGCAGTACTTC. It translates to CASSEQGVSYEQYF. The rearrangement joins TRBV6-1 to TRBJ2-7; D perhaps matches TRBD1 (5 bases). The CDR3 contains 14 residues. V was clipped by 2 bases and J by 0 bases, with 8 bases between them. Germline V gives CDR1 MNHNS, CDR2 SASEGT.

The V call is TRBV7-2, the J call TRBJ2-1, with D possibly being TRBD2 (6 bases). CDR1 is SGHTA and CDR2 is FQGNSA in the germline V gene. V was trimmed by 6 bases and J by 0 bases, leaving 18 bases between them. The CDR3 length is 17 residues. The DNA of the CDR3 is TGTGCCAGCAGACACAACGGCCAGCGGGCCTCCTACAATGAGCAGTTCTTC. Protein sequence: CASRHNGQRASYNEQFF.

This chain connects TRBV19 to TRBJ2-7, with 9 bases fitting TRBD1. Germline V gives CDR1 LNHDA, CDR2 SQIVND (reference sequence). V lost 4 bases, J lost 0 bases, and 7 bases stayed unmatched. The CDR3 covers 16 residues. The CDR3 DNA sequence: TGTGCCAGTAGTACCCGTGGGACAGGGTTCTCCTACGAGCAGTACTTC. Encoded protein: CASSTRGTGFSYEQYF. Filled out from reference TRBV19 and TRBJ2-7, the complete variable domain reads DGGITQSPKYLFRKEGQNVTLSCEQNLNHDAMYWYRQDPGQGLRLIYYSQIVNDFQKGDIAEGYSVSREKKESFPLTVTSAQKNPTAFYLCASSTRGTGFSYEQYFGPGTRLTVT.

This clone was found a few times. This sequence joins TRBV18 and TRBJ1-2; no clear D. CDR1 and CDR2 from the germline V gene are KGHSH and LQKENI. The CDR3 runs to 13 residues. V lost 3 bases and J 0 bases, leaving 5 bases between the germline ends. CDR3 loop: CASSPQTNYGYTF. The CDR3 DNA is TGTGCCAGCTCACCCCAGACTAACTATGGCTACACCTTC.

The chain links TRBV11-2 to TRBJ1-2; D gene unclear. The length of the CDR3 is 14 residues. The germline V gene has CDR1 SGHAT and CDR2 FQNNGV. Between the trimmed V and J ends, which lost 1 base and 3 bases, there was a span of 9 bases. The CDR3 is CASSLVRQDYGYTF. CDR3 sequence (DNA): TGTGCCAGCAGCTTAGTTAGACAAGACTATGGCTACACCTTC.